Following are 16 T cell receptor beta chains from one sample sequenced in a study of response to subunit inactivated influenza vaccine. TCRdb re-derived calls from the RT-PCR reads in MiXCR, one entry per CDR3 protein. This table holds around 570,000 distinct CDR3 sequences, 6.5% to 8% found once. Sequences were derived from PBMCs from blood, sampled less than 25 months after vaccination. The receptors shown here come from a man aged 50 to 75 who received an inactivated influenza vaccine.

This chain connects TRBV28 to TRBJ2-1; a possible D gene is TRBD2 (5 bases). The CDR3 is 16 residues long. With 8 bases removed from V and 0 bases from J, the gap between germline ends came to 17 bases. Germline CDR1 and CDR2: MDHEN and SYDVKM. CDR3 sequence: CASWGAESPSYNEQFF. DNA for the CDR3: TGTGCCAGCTGGGGAGCGGAGAGCCCCTCCTACAATGAGCAGTTCTTC. The complete variable domain, with remaining parts taken from reference TRBV28 and TRBJ2-1, reads DVKVTQSSRYLVKRTGEKVFLECVQDMDHENMFWYRQDPGLGLRLIYFSYDVKMKEKGDIPEGYSVSREKKERFSLILESASTNQTSMYLCASWGAESPSYNEQFFGPGTRLTVL.

This clonotype was counted many times. V usage is TRBV20-1 and J usage is TRBJ2-7; 9 bases fit TRBD2. CDR3 length: 12 residues. J lost 4 bases, V lost 7 bases, and 5 bases had no gene match. CDR1 and CDR2 from the germline V gene are DFQATT and SNEGSKA (reference sequence). CDR3 bases: TGCAGTGAATCTAGCGGGAAGTACGAGCAGTACTTC. Translating gives CSESSGKYEQYF.

This clonotype came up many times. The genes are TRBV20-1 and TRBJ2-1, with 11 positions matching TRBD1. The germline CDR1 and CDR2 sequences are DFQATT and SNEGSKA (reference sequence). V lost 5 bases, J lost 4 bases, and 10 bases stayed unmatched. The CDR3 has 16 residues. CDR3 residues: CSAPGDRGGEYNEQFF. Written as DNA, the CDR3 is TGCAGTGCTCCTGGGGACAGGGGGGGGGAGTACAATGAGCAGTTCTTC.

Only a few counts were recorded for this clonotype. The rearrangement links TRBV5-1 to TRBJ2-3; unclear D gene. V was clipped by 0 bases and J by 4 bases, with 9 bases between them. Germline CDR1 SGHRS, CDR2 YFSETQ. The CDR3 contains 14 residues. CDR3 sequence reads: CASSLDGLPDTQYF. The CDR3 bases are TGCGCCAGCAGCTTGGACGGGTTACCAGATACGCAGTATTTT.

This clonotype showed up many times. The V call is TRBV6-1, the J call TRBJ2-5; TRBD2 matches at 10 bases. Trimming at V came to 5 bases and at J to 3 bases, leaving 3 bases not matched to a gene. Per the germline V gene, CDR1 is MNHNS and CDR2 is SASEGT. There are 14 residues in the CDR3. CDR3 protein: CASSTLAGKETQYF. CDR3 DNA sequence: TGTGCCAGCAGTACACTAGCGGGGAAAGAGACCCAGTACTTC.

This clonotype was seen more than once but under ten times. The chain links TRBV3-1 to TRBJ2-3, with 10 bases that match TRBD2. The J segment lost 8 bases and the V segment lost 1 base, leaving 9 bases of the junction unmatched. The CDR3 length is 16 residues. Per the germline V gene, CDR1 is LGHDT and CDR2 is YNNKEL (reference sequence). CDR3 nucleotides: TGTGCCAGCAGCCAAGTACAGAGCGGGAGGGCCGGTACGCAGTATTTT. Its protein product is CASSQVQSGRAGTQYF.

This clonotype was seen only a few times. The gene calls are TRBV20-1 and TRBJ2-5; 9 bases fit TRBD1. The junction had 14 bases not matched to a gene; V was cut back by 2 bases and J by 7 bases. The CDR3 sequence is 16 residues long. CDR1 and CDR2 from the germline V gene are DFQATT and SNEGSKA (reference sequence). The CDR3 bases are TGCAGTGCTAGACTCACTGACAGGGGGGTCCATTGGACCCAGTACTTC. It specifies CSARLTDRGVHWTQYF.

The gene calls are TRBV3-1 and TRBJ2-2; D is possibly TRBD2 (5 bases). This CDR3 is 15 amino acids long. Germline V lookup: CDR1 LGHDT, CDR2 YNNKEL (reference sequence). V lost 4 bases to trimming and J lost 7 bases, with 16 bases between them. CDR3 region: CASSRPSVGSGELFF. The CDR3 DNA reads TGTGCCAGCAGCCGCCCTTCGGTAGGGAGCGGGGAGCTGTTTTTT.

This clonotype was observed many times. The V gene is TRBV5-6, the J gene TRBJ1-5, with D hard to call. CDR1 is SGHDT, CDR2 YYEEEE, per germline. V lost 0 bases and J 0 bases, leaving 7 bases between the germline ends. This CDR3 is 15 amino acids long. CDR3 in DNA: TGTGCCAGCAGCTTGGGCCCAGATAGCAATCAGCCCCAGCATTTT. This gives the protein CASSLGPDSNQPQHF.

This clonotype was detected only a few times. The chain combines TRBV20-1 with TRBJ2-5; TRBD2 matches at 8 bases. Germline CDR1 DFQATT, CDR2 SNEGSKA (reference sequence). V lost 3 bases to trimming and J lost 5 bases; unmatched junction nucleotides: 14. This CDR3 region has 16 residues. CDR3 in amino acids: CSARVSGVPARETQYF. CDR3 in DNA: TGCAGTGCTAGGGTTAGCGGGGTGCCGGCGAGGGAGACCCAGTACTTC.

This clonotype was seen more than once but under ten times. V gene TRBV7-2 combines with J gene TRBJ2-7, with 9 bases fitting TRBD1. CDR3 length: 14 residues. V trimming: 5 bases; J trimming: 6 bases; junction bases outside the gene matches: 8. Germline V lookup: CDR1 SGHTA, CDR2 FQGNSA. For the CDR3, the DNA is TGTGCCAGCAGCCCCGGACAGGGGTTGGCCGAGCAGTACTTC. This translates into CASSPGQGLAEQYF.

This clonotype was observed many times. The genes are TRBV7-2 and TRBJ2-7; 8 bases fit TRBD1. This CDR3 has 13 residues. CDR1 is SGHTA, CDR2 FQGNSA, per germline. J was trimmed by 5 bases and V by 5 bases; bases with no gene match: 5. The CDR3 DNA is TGTGCCAGCAGCGCACCGGGACAGGACGAGCAGTACTTC. Amino acid sequence: CASSAPGQDEQYF.

V is TRBV6-2 or TRBV6-3 and J is TRBJ2-1; 12 bases align to TRBD2. The germline V gene encodes CDR1 MNHEY and CDR2 SVGEGT. This CDR3 is 17 amino acids long. Germline trimming cut 2 bases from V and 8 bases from J; bases unmatched to any gene: 10. This CDR3 is CASSYPSGRAGRYEQFF. CDR3 nucleotide sequence: TGTGCCAGCAGTTACCCTAGCGGGAGGGCCGGGAGATATGAGCAGTTCTTC.

This clonotype has just a few counts. V usage is TRBV5-1 and J usage is TRBJ2-2, with D possibly being TRBD1 or TRBD2 (6 bases each). The CDR3 sequence is 16 residues long. Trimming pared 2 bases from V and 2 bases from J, leaving 13 bases between. Looked up from germline, CDR1 is SGHRS and CDR2 is YFSETQ. CDR3 sequence reads: CASSFKEGTNTGELFF. CDR3 sequence (DNA): TGCGCCAGCAGCTTTAAGGAGGGGACAAACACCGGGGAGCTGTTTTTT. Filled out from reference TRBV5-1 and TRBJ2-2, the complete variable domain reads KAGVTQTPRYLIKTRGQQVTLSCSPISGHRSVSWYQQTPGQGLQFLFEYFSETQRNKGNFPGRFSGRQFSNSRSEMNVSTLELGDSALYLCASSFKEGTNTGELFFGEGSRLTVL.

This clonotype was found a few times. The chain uses TRBV29-1 and TRBJ1-3; perhaps TRBD1 as D (5 bases). With 1 base removed from V and 6 bases from J, the gap between germline ends came to 10 bases. Germline-derived CDR1 and CDR2 are SQVTM and ANQGSEA. This CDR3 comprises 13 residues. The CDR3 reads CSVEGTPVNTIYF. DNA for the CDR3: TGCAGCGTTGAAGGGACACCGGTAAACACCATATATTTT. The full variable domain, completed using reference TRBV29-1 and TRBJ1-3, is SAVISQKPSRDICQRGTSLTIQCQVDSQVTMMFWYRQQPGQSLTLIATANQGSEATYESGFVIDKFPISRPNLTFSTLTVSNMSPEDSSIYLCSVEGTPVNTIYFGEGSWLTVV.

This clonotype was counted many times. The chain uses TRBV6-2 or TRBV6-3 and TRBJ2-5; no clear D gene. The CDR3 has 11 residues. CDR1 MNHEY and CDR2 SVGEGT come from the germline V gene. V was pared by 2 bases and J by 5 bases, with 3 bases between. The DNA for the CDR3 is TGTGCCAGCAGTTACCCGGAGACCCAGTACTTC. Its protein product is CASSYPETQYF.